Each of the 21 T cell receptor beta chains below was sequenced from the same sample in a study of early T cells in non-severe SARS-CoV-2 infection. TCRdb recomputed calls from the 5' RACE reads with MiXCR, one row per CDR3 protein. This table holds approximately 79,000 distinct CDR3 sequences, about 12% found once. The sequenced sample consisted of whole blood. These receptors came from an adult who was a healthcare worker with PCR-confirmed SARS-CoV-2 infection or an uninfected control (not recorded which).

This clonotype is labeled as medium-sized. The J gene is TRBJ2-5, the V gene TRBV7-2, with TRBD2 as a possible D gene (5 bases). The length of the CDR3 is 13 residues. Germline-derived CDR1 and CDR2 are SGHTA and FQGNSA. The ends were cut back, 4 bases at V and 5 bases at J, with 11 bases in the middle. The CDR3 loop reads CASSSPPGETQYF. Written as DNA, the CDR3 is TGTGCCAGCAGCTCCCCGCCGGGGGAGACCCAGTACTTC.

The chain has TRBV19 and TRBJ1-5; possibly TRBD1 for D (6 bases). Germline V lookup: CDR1 LNHDA, CDR2 SQIVND (reference sequence). V lost 8 bases, J lost 2 bases, and 22 bases lay in between. The CDR3 is 17 amino acids. Here the CDR3 reads CASHIGGLAYGNQPQHF. The CDR3 DNA follows: TGTGCCAGTCACATCGGGGGCCTAGCGTATGGCAATCAGCCCCAGCATTTT.

The V and J genes are TRBV6-4 and TRBJ2-6, with D perhaps TRBD1 (6 bases). The CDR3 has 16 residues. Between the trimmed V and J ends, which lost 5 bases and 0 bases, there was a span of 11 bases. Germline CDR1 is MRHNA and CDR2 is SNTAGT. Here the CDR3 reads CASSPRGGSGANVLTF. The CDR3 DNA sequence: TGTGCCAGCAGTCCGAGAGGGGGCTCTGGGGCCAACGTCCTGACTTTC.

This chain joins TRBV4-2 and TRBJ1-2, with 9 bases that match TRBD1. The CDR3 runs 15 residues. The trim removed 4 bases at V and 2 bases at J, leaving 5 bases unmatched. Per the germline V gene, CDR1 is LGHNA and CDR2 is YNFKEQ. The DNA for the CDR3 is TGTGCCAGCAGCCCGGGGACAGGGCTGAACTATGGCTACACCTTC. Encoded protein: CASSPGTGLNYGYTF.

This clonotype was seen ten or more times. The chain joins TRBV20-1 to TRBJ2-3; tentative D call: TRBD1 (7 bases). The germline V and J ends were trimmed by 7 bases and 3 bases, with 17 bases remaining between them. The CDR3 loop spans 14 amino acids. Looked up from germline, CDR1 is DFQATT and CDR2 is SNEGSKA (reference sequence). The CDR3 here is CSVQSAGGTDTQYF. The DNA of the CDR3 is TGCAGTGTTCAATCGGCAGGGGGGACAGATACGCAGTATTTT.

The chain uses TRBV5-1 and TRBJ2-3; D is possibly TRBD1 (6 bases). The CDR3 extends over 16 amino acids. Germline loops: CDR1 SGHRS, CDR2 YFSETQ. The germline V and J ends were trimmed by 3 bases and 0 bases, with 14 bases remaining between them. The CDR3 here is CASSSGTTVSTDTQYF. The DNA of the CDR3 is TGCGCCAGCAGCTCCGGGACAACTGTTAGCACAGATACGCAGTATTTT. Variable domain in full (rest from reference TRBV5-1 and TRBJ2-3): KAGVTQTPRYLIKTRGQQVTLSCSPISGHRSVSWYQQTPGQGLQFLFEYFSETQRNKGNFPGRFSGRQFSNSRSEMNVSTLELGDSALYLCASSSGTTVSTDTQYFGPGTRLTVL.

The sample holds a few counts of this clonotype. The V and J genes are TRBV5-1 and TRBJ2-3, with 7 bases lining up with TRBD1. With V trimmed by 6 bases and J by 1 base, 8 bases remained unmatched. The CDR3 is 15 amino acids. CDR1 SGHRS and CDR2 YFSETQ come from the germline V gene. CDR3 DNA: TGCGCCAGCACTCGACAGGGTGAGGGCACAGATACGCAGTATTTT. Amino acids: CASTRQGEGTDTQYF.

This clonotype was observed at least ten times. The rearrangement joins TRBV20-1 to TRBJ1-1; TRBD1 matches 9 bases. V shed 5 bases and J 4 bases; nucleotides not matched to a gene: 5. The germline V gene encodes CDR1 DFQATT and CDR2 SNEGSKA (reference sequence). The CDR3 has 13 amino acids. The CDR3 protein is CSAGRQGGTEAFF. The DNA of the CDR3 is TGCAGTGCTGGGCGACAGGGGGGCACTGAAGCTTTCTTT.

The CDR3 loop reads CASSYGRGQYF. For the CDR3, the DNA is TGTGCCAGCAGCTACGGGCGTGGCCAGTACTTC. The chain couples TRBV7-9 to TRBJ2-7; the D is unclear. The CDR3 covers 11 residues. The V end was cut by 4 bases, the J end by 10 bases, with 11 bases between. In germline, CDR1 is SEHNR, CDR2 FQNEAQ (reference sequence).

This clonotype was picked up a small number of times. The CDR3 protein is CASSLGGGRTETQYF. The CDR3 DNA follows: TGTGCCAGCAGCTTAGGTGGCGGGAGAACAGAGACCCAGTACTTC. V and J are TRBV11-2 and TRBJ2-5, with 7 nucleotides matching TRBD2. The germline gives CDR1 SGHAT, CDR2 FQNNGV. The junction had 6 bases not matched to a gene; V was cut back by 1 base and J by 4 bases. CDR3 size: 15 residues.

The chain couples TRBV12-3 or TRBV12-4 to TRBJ2-5; D call uncertain. The CDR3 spans 13 residues. Trimming removed 0 bases at V and 5 bases at J, with 7 bases between. The CDR3 loop is CASSLASVETQYF. The CDR3 coding sequence is TGTGCCAGCAGTTTAGCTAGTGTGGAGACCCAGTACTTC.

This clonotype was counted between two and nine times. V usage is TRBV7-2 and J usage is TRBJ2-7, with a weak D call TRBD2 (5 bases). V lost 7 bases and J lost 3, with 13 bases in between. The germline CDR1 and CDR2 sequences are SGHTA and FQGNSA. CDR3 length: 13 residues. In DNA form, the CDR3 reads TGTGCCAGCACCTCCGGGGTGGGCTACGAGCAGTACTTC. Protein product: CASTSGVGYEQYF. The full variable domain, its missing parts supplied by reference TRBV7-2 and TRBJ2-7, is GAGVSQSPSNKVTEKGKDVELRCDPISGHTALYWYRQSLGQGLEFLIYFQGNSAPDKSGLPSDRFSAERTGGSVSTLTIQRTQQEDSAVYLCASTSGVGYEQYFGPGTRLTVT.

The sample holds a few counts of this clonotype. The genes are TRBV10-3 and TRBJ2-5; D is possibly TRBD2 (6 bases). In germline, CDR1 is ENHRY, CDR2 SYGVKD. This CDR3 has 13 amino acids. Trimming shortened V by 7 bases and J by 1 base, and 10 bases separated the two germline ends. The CDR3 coding sequence is TGTGCCATCAAGAGGGGACTCCAAGAGACCCAGTACTTC. Amino acids: CAIKRGLQETQYF.

In its sample, this clonotype was seen a few times. This sequence joins TRBV19 and TRBJ1-1; TRBD1 agrees at 7 bases. The V gene's germline CDR1 is LNHDA and CDR2 SQIVND (reference sequence). The CDR3 sequence is 15 residues long. Trimming cost V 5 bases and J 5 bases; bases outside gene matches: 11. CDR3 coding DNA: TGTGCCAGTAGTGTTAACCCCGGACAGGCGACTGAAGCTTTCTTT. This sequence encodes CASSVNPGQATEAFF.

This clonotype was counted ten times or more. The J gene is TRBJ2-1, the V gene TRBV18, with 10 bases aligning to TRBD2. Trimming cost V 0 bases and J 5 bases; bases outside gene matches: 7. Germline V lookup: CDR1 KGHSH, CDR2 LQKENI. The CDR3 sequence is 17 residues long. CDR3 sequence reads: CASSPPTGLAPNNEQFF. CDR3 DNA sequence: TGTGCCAGCTCACCACCGACGGGACTAGCGCCGAACAATGAGCAGTTCTTC.

This clonotype was recorded a few times. The chain is built from TRBV24-1 and TRBJ1-1, with D uncertain. The CDR3 is 9 amino acids. Germline CDR1 KGHDR, CDR2 SFDVKD. Trimming took off 9 bases at V and 7 bases at J, with 5 bases between the two ends. This chain's CDR3 is CATSFEAFF. CDR3 coding DNA: TGTGCCACCTCTTTTGAAGCTTTCTTT.

The chain is built from TRBV7-9 and TRBJ2-1; 7 nucleotides line up with TRBD2. Germline CDR1 is SEHNR and CDR2 is FQNEAQ (reference sequence). V shed 7 bases and J 8 bases; nucleotides not matched to a gene: 11. The length of the CDR3 is 14 residues. CDR3 region: CASTRTSIFDEQFF. DNA of the CDR3: TGTGCCAGCACCAGGACTAGTATATTTGATGAGCAGTTCTTC.

The chain links TRBV7-8 to TRBJ1-1; D is perhaps TRBD1 (5 bases). The ends were cut back, 3 bases at V and 11 bases at J, with 16 bases in the middle. The CDR3 has 13 residues. In germline, CDR1 is SGHVS, CDR2 FQNEAQ. The CDR3: CASSLEDNLMAFF. The CDR3 DNA reads as TGTGCCAGCAGCTTGGAGGACAACCTGATGGCTTTCTTT. Drawing the rest from reference TRBV7-8 and TRBJ1-1, the complete variable domain is GAGVSQSPRYKVAKRGQDVALRCDPISGHVSLFWYQQALGQGPEFLTYFQNEAQLDKSGLPSDRFFAERPEGSVSTLKIQRTQQEDSAVYLCASSLEDNLMAFFGQGTRLTVV.

The table lists this clonotype with a count of one. The chain carries TRBV10-2 and TRBJ1-6, with 12 bases matching TRBD1. The V gene end was trimmed by 8 bases and the J gene end by 6 bases; junction bases not matched to a gene: 5. This CDR3 spans 15 amino acids. The germline CDR1 and CDR2 sequences are WSHSY and SAAADI. This CDR3 reads CASGGQGAPNSPLHF. CDR3 DNA sequence: TGCGCCAGCGGGGGACAGGGGGCGCCTAATTCACCCCTCCACTTT.

The chain employs TRBV27 and TRBJ1-1; unclear D gene. Per the germline V gene, CDR1 is MNHEY and CDR2 is SMNVEV (reference sequence). Trimming pared 11 bases from V and 3 bases from J, leaving 19 bases between. The CDR3 is 14 residues long. In DNA, the CDR3 is TGTGCCCGTCCGGATTTGTCCTTCTACACTGAAGCTTTCTTT. Translation gives CARPDLSFYTEAFF.

This clonotype was seen a handful of times. The chain links TRBV28 to TRBJ1-5; possible D gene TRBD1, 6 bases. The CDR3 sequence is 14 residues long. The V gene's germline CDR1 is MDHEN and CDR2 SYDVKM. Trimming left V 5 bases short and J 3 bases short, with 11 bases between. DNA of the CDR3: TGTGCCAGCAGTGGCGGGGGGCCCAATCAGCCCCAGCATTTT. It yields the protein CASSGGGPNQPQHF.